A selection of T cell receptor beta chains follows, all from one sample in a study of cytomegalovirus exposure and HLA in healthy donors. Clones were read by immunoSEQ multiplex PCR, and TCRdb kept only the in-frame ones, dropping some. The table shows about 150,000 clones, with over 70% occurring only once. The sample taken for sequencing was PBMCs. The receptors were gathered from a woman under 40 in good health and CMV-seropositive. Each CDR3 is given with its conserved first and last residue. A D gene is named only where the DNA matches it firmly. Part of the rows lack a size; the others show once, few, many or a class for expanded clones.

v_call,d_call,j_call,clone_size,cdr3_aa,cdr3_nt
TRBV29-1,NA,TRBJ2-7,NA,CSVETGYEQYF,TGCAGCGTTGAAACAGGCTACGAGCAGTACTTC
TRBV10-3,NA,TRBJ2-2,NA,CAISESVRVQTSTGELFF,TGTGCCATCAGTGAGTCTGTCAGGGTCCAAACTTCCACCGGGGAGCTGTTTTTT
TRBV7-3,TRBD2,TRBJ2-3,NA,CASSSTSGRVADTQYF,TGTGCCAGCAGCTCGACTAGCGGGAGAGTGGCAGATACGCAGTATTTT
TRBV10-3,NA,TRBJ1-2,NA,CAISESAGPNYGYTF,TGTGCCATCAGTGAGTCGGCAGGCCCTAACTATGGCTACACCTTC
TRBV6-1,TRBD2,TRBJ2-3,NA,CASSPTSGRSDTQYF,TGTGCCAGCAGCCCCACTAGCGGGAGATCAGATACGCAGTATTTT
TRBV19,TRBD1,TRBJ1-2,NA,CASTYRGQTGYTF,TGTGCCAGTACCTACAGGGGGCAGACAGGCTACACCTTC
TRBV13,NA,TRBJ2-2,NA,CASSPDGTLNTGELFF,TGTGCCAGCAGCCCCGACGGGACATTGAACACCGGGGAGCTGTTTTTT
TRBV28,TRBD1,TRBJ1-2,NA,CASSFVATGGSAYGYTF,TGTGCCAGCAGTTTTGTCGCGACAGGGGGCTCTGCCTATGGCTACACCTTC
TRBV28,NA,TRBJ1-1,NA,CASSPPAGRRTEAFF,TGTGCCAGCAGTCCCCCAGCGGGGAGACGGACTGAAGCTTTCTTT
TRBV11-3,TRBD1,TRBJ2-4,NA,CASSFGTGTNIQYF,TGTGCCAGCAGCTTCGGGACAGGGACGAACATTCAGTACTTC
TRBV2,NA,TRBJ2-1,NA,CASSDRYNEQFF,TGTGCCAGCAGTGACCGGTACAATGAGCAGTTCTTC
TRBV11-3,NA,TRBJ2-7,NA,CASSLSDISYEQYF,TGTGCCAGCAGCTTATCTGACATATCCTACGAGCAGTACTTC
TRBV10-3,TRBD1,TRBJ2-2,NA,CAISLGGTGGSGELFF,TGTGCCATCAGCCTGGGCGGGACAGGGGGCTCCGGGGAGCTGTTTTTT
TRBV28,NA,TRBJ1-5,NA,CASIPQGGNQPQHF,TGTGCCAGCATCCCACAGGGAGGCAATCAGCCCCAGCATTTT
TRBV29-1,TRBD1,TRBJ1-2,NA,CSVLRTGTYGYTF,TGCAGCGTTCTTAGGACAGGGACCTATGGCTACACCTTC
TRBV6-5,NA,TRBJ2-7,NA,CASSYGAGQEQYF,TGTGCCAGCAGTTACGGCGCAGGGCAAGAGCAGTACTTC
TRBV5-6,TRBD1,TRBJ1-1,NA,CASSSGTGTYTEAFF,TGTGCCAGCAGCTCCGGGACAGGGACCTACACTGAAGCTTTCTTT
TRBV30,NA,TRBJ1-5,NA,CAWSGGQSNQPQHF,TGTGCCTGGAGTGGTGGACAGAGTAATCAGCCCCAGCATTTT
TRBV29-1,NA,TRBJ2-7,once,CSVEDPQTTSYEQYF,TGCAGCGTTGAAGATCCACAGACCACTTCCTACGAGCAGTACTTC
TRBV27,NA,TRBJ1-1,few,CASSPRGGGTEAFF,TGTGCCAGCAGTCCCCGGGGAGGGGGCACTGAAGCTTTCTTT
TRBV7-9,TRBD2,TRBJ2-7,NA,CASSYLAAAYEQYF,TGTGCCAGCAGCTACCTAGCGGCCGCTTACGAGCAGTACTTC
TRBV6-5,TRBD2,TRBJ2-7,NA,CASSYGSSGSAYEQYF,TGTGCCAGCAGTTACGGGTCTAGCGGGAGCGCCTACGAGCAGTACTTC
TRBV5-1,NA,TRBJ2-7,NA,CASSLLQGTYEQYF,TGCGCCAGCAGCTTGCTGCAGGGCACCTACGAGCAGTACTTC
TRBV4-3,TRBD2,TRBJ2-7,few,CASSQDRTGGPREQYF,TGCGCCAGCAGCCAAGATAGAACGGGAGGACCCAGGGAGCAGTACTTC
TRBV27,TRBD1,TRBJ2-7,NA,CASSLRQGSYEQYF,TGTGCCAGCAGTTTGCGACAGGGATCCTACGAGCAGTACTTC
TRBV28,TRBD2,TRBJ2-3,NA,CASSFGLAGGLLDTQYF,TGTGCCAGCAGTTTCGGACTAGCGGGGGGTTTATTGGATACGCAGTATTTT
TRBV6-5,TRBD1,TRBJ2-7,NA,CASSYPGGINEQYF,TGTGCCAGCAGTTACCCAGGGGGCATAAACGAGCAGTACTTC
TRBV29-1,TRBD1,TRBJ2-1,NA,CSAKGQGGHNEQFF,TGCAGCGCGAAGGGACAGGGAGGGCACAATGAGCAGTTCTTC
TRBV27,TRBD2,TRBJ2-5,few,CASRPGVAGLTLQVAQYF,TGTGCCAGCCGCCCCGGAGTAGCGGGATTAACCCTCCAAGTGGCCCAGTACTTC
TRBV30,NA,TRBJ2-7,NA,CAWTGAHEQYF,TGTGCCTGGACAGGGGCCCACGAGCAGTACTTC
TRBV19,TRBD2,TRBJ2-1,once,CAVESRGDEQFF,TGTGCCGTTGAATCCCGGGGGGATGAGCAGTTCTTC
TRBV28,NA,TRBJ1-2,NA,CASSLLWAPNYGYTF,TGTGCCAGCAGTTTATTATGGGCTCCTAACTATGGCTACACCTTC
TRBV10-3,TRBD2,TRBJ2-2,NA,CAITPSSGRGRTGELFF,TGTGCCATCACGCCCAGTAGCGGGAGGGGTCGGACCGGGGAGCTGTTTTTT
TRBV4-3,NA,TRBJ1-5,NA,CASSQRGEAQPQHF,TGCGCCAGCAGCCAAAGAGGGGAGGCTCAGCCCCAGCATTTT
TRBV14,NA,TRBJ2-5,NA,CASSPGGETQYF,TGTGCCAGCAGCCCAGGCGGGGAGACCCAGTACTTC
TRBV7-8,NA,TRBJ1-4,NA,CASSLGRGSQLFF,TGTGCCAGCAGCTTAGGCCGGGGAAGTCAACTGTTTTTT
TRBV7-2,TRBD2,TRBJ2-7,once,CASSPTSGPINEQYF,TGTGCCAGCAGCCCAACTAGCGGTCCCATAAACGAGCAGTACTTC
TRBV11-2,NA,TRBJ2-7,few,CASSPLSAAYEQYF,TGTGCCAGCAGCCCCCTTTCGGCGGCCTACGAGCAGTACTTC
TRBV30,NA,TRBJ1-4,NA,CAWSVPNGKLFF,TGTGCCTGGAGTGTACCGAACGGAAAACTGTTTTTT
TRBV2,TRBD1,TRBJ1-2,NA,CASSEEGQGALGYTF,TGTGCCAGCAGTGAAGAGGGACAGGGGGCTCTCGGCTACACCTTC